Each of the 5 T cell receptor beta chains below was sequenced from the same sample in a study of cytomegalovirus exposure and HLA in healthy donors. With 60 Vbeta and 13 Jbeta primers, the PCR was carried out. Method: immunoSEQ multiplex PCR; TCRdb's copy keeps in-frame clones and lacks some. The sample records more than 90,000 clones, less than 80% being singletons. Sequences were obtained from PBMCs. The receptors stem from a boy younger than 18 in good health and CMV-seropositive.

V usage is TRBV5-1 and J usage is TRBJ1-1; a weak D match, TRBD1 (6 bases). CDR1 SGHRS and CDR2 YFSETQ come from the germline V gene. Trimming left V 0 bases short and J 7 bases short, with 10 bases between. CDR3 length: 13 residues. The CDR3 DNA follows: TGCGCCAGCAGCTTGGCAGCGGGACATGAAGCTTTCTTT. This sequence encodes CASSLAAGHEAFF.

The chain couples TRBV29-1 to TRBJ2-1; D may be TRBD2 (6 bases). V lost 0 bases to trimming and J lost 6 bases, with 6 bases between them. Per germline, CDR1 SQVTM and CDR2 ANQGSEA. This CDR3 is built from 12 residues. In DNA form, the CDR3 reads TGCAGCGTTGAAGAGGGGGGCAATGAGCAGTTCTTC. Translated: CSVEEGGNEQFF.

CDR3 protein: CASSPLGSSTGELFF. DNA of the CDR3: TGTGCCAGTAGTCCCCTCGGGTCGAGCACCGGGGAGCTGTTTTTT. The gene calls are TRBV19 and TRBJ2-2; D not resolved. Trimming shortened V by 5 bases and J by 4 bases, and 14 bases separated the two germline ends. CDR3 length: 15 residues. Germline-derived CDR1 and CDR2 are LNHDA and SQIVND (reference sequence).

With regard to this clone: One junction end disagrees with the germline gene, perhaps due to a read error. The gene calls are TRBV7-7 and TRBJ2-1, with 12 bases matching TRBD2. Germline values: CDR1 SSHAT, CDR2 FNYEAQ (reference sequence). This CDR3 is 18 amino acids long. CDR3 loop: CASSPKTSGGSRGNEQFF. The DNA for the CDR3 is TGTGCTAGCAGCCCTAAAACTAGCGGGGGGAGCCGGGGGAATGAGCAGTTCTTC.

The chain joins TRBV4-2 to TRBJ2-3; TRBD1 aligns across 9 bases. From germline, CDR1 is LGHNA and CDR2 YNFKEQ. This CDR3 contains 17 residues. V was pared by 1 base and J by 5 bases, with 10 bases of the junction left unmatched. The chain's CDR3 is CASSQGGGTGSVDTQYF. In nucleotides, the CDR3 is TGTGCCAGCAGCCAAGGGGGTGGGACAGGGTCGGTAGATACGCAGTATTTT.